A single sample gave rise to the 10 T cell receptor beta chains below, sequenced in a study of blood T cell repertoires in COVID-19. Sequencing used immunoSEQ multiplex PCR; TCRdb keeps in-frame clones, though not all of them. This sample has about 280,000 clones, with roughly 80% found just once. Source material: peripheral blood. These receptor sequences come from a woman in her 50s who had recovered from COVID-19.

The chain joins TRBV6-5 to TRBJ2-7, with D possibly matching TRBD2 (5 bases). Trimming took off 0 bases at V and 3 bases at J, with 15 bases between the two ends. CDR1 MNHEY and CDR2 SVGAGI come from the germline V gene. The CDR3 contains 16 residues. The CDR3 region has the DNA TGTGCCAGCAGTTACTCGATCTCCGGGAACGTCTACGAGCAGTACTTC. Encoded protein: CASSYSISGNVYEQYF.

This clone showed up many times. The chain employs TRBV10-3 and TRBJ1-5; TRBD1 aligns across 8 bases. Unmatched junction bases numbered 9, after V lost 8 bases and J lost 3 bases. CDR3 length equals 15 residues. Germline lookup yields CDR1 ENHRY and CDR2 SYGVKD. The chain's CDR3 is CAISIQGAVNQPQHF. In DNA, the CDR3 is TGTGCCATCTCGATCCAGGGGGCCGTCAATCAGCCCCAGCATTTT.

This clone occurred once. The V gene is TRBV15, the J gene TRBJ2-1; D not certain. The CDR3 totals 14 residues. V was shortened by 9 bases and J by 3 bases, with 15 bases between the two germline ends. Germline values: CDR1 LNHNV, CDR2 YYDKDF (reference sequence). The CDR3 coding sequence is TGTGCCACTCGCGCCGACTCTCGCTACAATGAGCAGTTCTTC. Protein product: CATRADSRYNEQFF.

V usage is TRBV11-2 and J usage is TRBJ1-2; possible D gene TRBD1, 5 bases. V dropped 4 bases and J dropped 3 bases, with 9 bases sitting between them. Germline CDR1 reads SGHAT; CDR2 reads FQNNGV. The CDR3 spans 13 residues. DNA for the CDR3: TGTGCCAGCAGCTCCGGGGGGGACTATGGCTACACCTTC. The encoded protein is CASSSGGDYGYTF.

The rearrangement uses TRBV2 and TRBJ1-6, with D uncertain. The CDR3 is 15 residues long. Germline V gene sequence: CDR1 SNHLY, CDR2 FYNNEI. The V end lost 3 bases, the J end lost 6 bases, and 12 bases lay between the germline ends. This CDR3 reads CASSEGEVTNSPLHF. DNA for the CDR3: TGTGCCAGCAGTGAGGGAGAAGTGACTAATTCACCCCTCCACTTT.

The chain combines TRBV18 with TRBJ2-1; a possible D gene is TRBD2 (7 bases). The CDR3 is 17 amino acids. Germline CDR1 is KGHSH and CDR2 is LQKENI. The V and J ends lost 4 bases and 0 bases respectively, with 16 bases between them. The CDR3 DNA sequence: TGTGCCAGCTCACTAACGGGGGGCTCGATCTCCTACAATGAGCAGTTCTTC. This codes for CASSLTGGSISYNEQFF.

This rearrangement joins TRBV9 to TRBJ1-2; D not certain. V was pared by 0 bases and J by 1 base, with 4 bases between. The germline V gene encodes CDR1 SGDLS and CDR2 YYNGEE. The CDR3 is 13 residues long. In DNA, the CDR3 is TGTGCCAGCAGCGTAGACGGTAACTATGGCTACACCTTC. Residues: CASSVDGNYGYTF.

The J gene is TRBJ2-5, the V gene TRBV5-1; the match to TRBD1 covers 9 bases. The CDR3 has 15 residues. CDR1 is SGHRS and CDR2 is YFSETQ in the germline V gene. J was trimmed by 1 base and V by 3 bases; bases with no gene match: 4. The CDR3 spells CASSSGTGPQETQYF. CDR3 nucleotides: TGCGCCAGCAGCTCCGGGACAGGGCCCCAAGAGACCCAGTACTTC.

This chain links TRBV7-2 with TRBJ2-3, with 9 bases that match TRBD2. The CDR3 sequence is 16 residues long. The V gene end was trimmed by 0 bases and the J gene end by 4 bases; junction bases not matched to a gene: 5. The germline CDR1 and CDR2 sequences are SGHTA and FQGNSA. The CDR3, as DNA: TGTGCCAGCAGCTTAGCGCCGGGCGGGGGGGCAGATACGCAGTATTTT. Protein sequence: CASSLAPGGGADTQYF.

The rearrangement links TRBV10-3 to TRBJ2-1; the match to TRBD2 covers 12 bases. J gave up 9 bases and V 4 bases, and 7 bases lay outside the gene matches. The CDR3 consists of 15 residues. The germline V gene encodes CDR1 ENHRY and CDR2 SYGVKD. The CDR3 DNA reads as TGTGCCATCAGTGGGGGAACTAGCGGGGGGCGTGAGCAGTTCTTC. Protein sequence: CAISGGTSGGREQFF.